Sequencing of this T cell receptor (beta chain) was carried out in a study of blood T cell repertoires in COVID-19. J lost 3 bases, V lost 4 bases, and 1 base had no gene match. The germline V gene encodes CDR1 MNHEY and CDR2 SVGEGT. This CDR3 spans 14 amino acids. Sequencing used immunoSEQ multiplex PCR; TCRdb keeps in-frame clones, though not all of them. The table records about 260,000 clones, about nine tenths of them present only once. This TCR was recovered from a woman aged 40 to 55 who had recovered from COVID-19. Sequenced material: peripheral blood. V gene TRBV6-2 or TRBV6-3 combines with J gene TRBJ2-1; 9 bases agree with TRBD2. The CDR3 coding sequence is TGTGCCAGCAGTTCTAGCGGGGTCTACAATGAGCAGTTCTTC. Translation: CASSSSGVYNEQFF.